This T cell receptor (beta chain) originates from a study of neurological immune-mediated disorders. At least ten counts were recorded for this clonotype. Per the germline V gene, CDR1 is DFQATT and CDR2 is SNEGSKA (reference sequence). The length of the CDR3 is 15 residues. J lost 0 bases, V lost 5 bases, and 3 bases had no gene match. TCRdb analysed the 5' RACE reads with MiXCR anew, one entry per CDR3 protein. The profile covers tens of thousands of distinct CDR3 sequences, with over 4% appearing a single time and about 3% taken by the ten largest. The sample taken for sequencing was PBMCs. The receptor comes from a man in his forties or fifties with multiple sclerosis. V usage is TRBV20-1 and J usage is TRBJ2-3; 12 positions match TRBD2. CDR3 region: CSAGGLAGSTDTQYF. The CDR3 nucleotides are TGCAGTGCTGGAGGACTAGCGGGGAGCACAGATACGCAGTATTTT.